This note documents a single T cell receptor (beta chain) sequence. Its target antigen remains unknown. No base quality information exists; no much larger clone differs at one position. For CDR1 and CDR2, the germline V gene lists MDHEN and SYDVKM. Its CDR3 holds 14 amino acids, cysteine through phenylalanine. CDR3 DNA is the only sequence kept; it has 42 bases, read in frame from the first base. V and J lose 8 bases and 8 bases, and a span of 21 bases separates them. For sequencing of the TCRbeta CDR3 region, genomic DNA was extracted from the sorted cells. The immunoSEQ Assay was used for sequencing of TCRbeta CDR3 regions. Imported from immuneACCESS, the table was reduced by TCRdb to in-frame sequences with V and J called. These copies leave out some clones; in studies compared against another copy, an unresolved V gene accounts for under half, and the cause of the remainder is not known. Within this sample are about 12,000 clones, with more than 75% of them counted one time only. About a quarter of the sample is in the top ten clones.

The record originates from a study of OX40 agonist ivuxolimab in advanced cancers. Regarding the study in general: The costimulatory receptor OX40 (CD134) was targeted by ivuxolimab, a fully human IgG2 agonistic monoclonal antibody. Intravenous ivuxolimab was administered to patients every 2 weeks at six dose levels: 0.01, 0.1, 0.3, 1.5, 3 and 10 mg/kg. Among the 52 dose-escalation patients, about 20 had hepatocellular carcinoma, 15 melanoma, 9 renal cell carcinoma and 9 head and neck cancer. The dose-escalation cohort was almost 85% male with a mean age of approximately 60 years, ranging from roughly 23 to 80. Patients were allowed to have had prior anti-PD-1, anti-PD-L1 or anti-CTLA-4 therapy, and 40% of the dose-escalation patients had been treated with checkpoint inhibitors. Partial responses occurred in three dose-escalation patients, of whom one had hepatocellular carcinoma and two had cutaneous melanoma. Peripheral TCRbeta sequencing aimed to test whether ivuxolimab altered TCR sequence diversity and caused clonal T-cell expansion. The paper describes the monotherapy dose-escalation part (N of about 47 patients) of the phase I trial of ivuxolimab.

What the research found in general, with its limitations: In the 0.1-3.0 mg/kg groups, partial responders were among the patients with the lowest normalized peripheral clonal expansion, particularly in CD8+ T cells. At doses from 0.1 to 3.0 mg/kg, clonal expansion was seen in both CD4+ and CD8+ blood T cells between baseline and week 6. Low levels of normalized T-cell clonal expansion were also seen in some nonresponding patients. Which antigens the clonally expanded peripheral T cells were specific for was not determined. After ivuxolimab, more expanded clones were found on average in CD8+ T cells than in CD4+ T cells.

The trial excluded patients who had a history of autoimmune disease or were on systemic immunosuppression. Peripheral blood for TCR sequencing was collected from all dose cohorts at baseline, on cycle 4 day 1, and on cycle 7 day 1. The samples were drawn from a first-in-human, open-label, multicenter phase I dose-escalation trial of ivuxolimab. Adults with locally advanced or metastatic melanoma, renal cell, hepatocellular, or head and neck squamous cell carcinoma were enrolled in the trial. Before TCR sequencing, CD4+ T cells and CD8+ T cells were sorted from peripheral blood as separate populations.

The chain was built from TRBV28 and TRBJ1-2; a tentative D match to TRBD1 spans 6 bases. The clonotype originates from an adult with an advanced solid tumor such as melanoma, head and neck, liver or kidney cancer. Specimen: CD4+ or CD8+ T cells sorted from blood, collected in a trial of the OX40 agonist ivuxolimab. CDR3 loop: CASHGLWTVNGYTF. The DNA is as follows: TGTGCCAGCCACGGGCTTTGGACAGTGAACGGCTACACCTTC.